This TCR beta chain was identified during a study of CD4+ T cells in melanoma. Data came from immunoSEQ multiplex PCR; TCRdb stores just in-frame clones and leaves some out. The data show around 100,000 clones, around 92% seen once. Comment on this clone: Its target is unknown.

Regarding the study as a whole: Neoantigen-specific CD4+ T cells in melanoma reportedly had diverse differentiation states. CD8+ T cell, macrophage and B cell function reportedly correlated with neoantigen-specific CD4+ T cells.

This clonotype originated in a human donor with melanoma. Sequenced input: peripheral blood.

CDR3 in DNA: TGTGCCAGCAGTTTACAGGGGCAATACTCACCCCTCCACTTT. Protein: CASSLQGQYSPLHF. The chain recombines TRBV27 with TRBJ1-6, with D possibly being TRBD1 (6 bases). Trimming took 2 bases from V and 10 from J, leaving 12 bases between them. The CDR3 totals 14 residues. In germline, CDR1 is MNHEY, CDR2 SMNVEV (reference sequence).